Listed here are 28 T cell receptor beta chains from one sample, sequenced in a study of radiation and T cells in renal cell carcinoma. Treatment here: treatment-naive control, cytoreductive nephrectomy. Some clones are missing from TCRdb's copy, which holds only in-frame ones; the method was immunoSEQ multiplex PCR. The table records roughly 8,000 clones, almost 65% of them present only once. The sequences come from tumor tissue, collected from a patient whose treatment was nephrectomy without radiotherapy. These receptors all come from a woman in her 70s with renal cell carcinoma.

The CDR3 is CASSPTGSPYEQYF. CDR3 in DNA: TGTGCCAGCAGCCCGACAGGGTCCCCCTACGAGCAGTACTTC. The chain has TRBV7-9 and TRBJ2-7; 7 bases line up with TRBD1. Germline lookup yields CDR1 SEHNR and CDR2 FQNEAQ (reference sequence). This CDR3 has 14 residues. Unmatched junction bases numbered 6, after V lost 5 bases and J lost 2 bases.

This clone turned up a few times. This sequence joins TRBV28 and TRBJ2-3; D is unresolved. CDR1 and CDR2 (germline): MDHEN, SYDVKM. V gave up 5 bases and J gave up 4 bases, with 10 bases separating them. CDR3 length: 13 residues. For the CDR3, the DNA is TGTGCCAGCAGTCTCTACGAGGCAGATACGCAGTATTTT. It encodes CASSLYEADTQYF.

This clone was detected a few times. The gene calls are TRBV6-1 and TRBJ1-6; D may be TRBD1 (6 bases). The CDR3 sequence is 15 residues long. Looked up from germline, CDR1 is MNHNS and CDR2 is SASEGT. The ends were cut back, 6 bases at V and 7 bases at J, with 16 bases in the middle. CDR3 sequence: CASRPLTGQNSPLHF. The CDR3 coding sequence is TGTGCCAGCAGGCCGTTGACAGGCCAGAATTCACCCCTCCACTTT.

The chain couples TRBV5-1 to TRBJ2-1; no clear D. This CDR3 has 13 residues. From germline, CDR1 is SGHRS and CDR2 YFSETQ. The ends were cut back, 1 base at V and 4 bases at J, with 6 bases in the middle. The CDR3 loop reads CASSLSDYNEQFF. In nucleotides, the CDR3 is TGCGCCAGCAGCTTGTCCGATTACAATGAGCAGTTCTTC.

V gene TRBV5-1 combines with J gene TRBJ2-5; TRBD2 agrees at 13 bases. CDR3 size: 15 residues. Trimming cost V 4 bases and J 5 bases; bases outside gene matches: 5. Germline values: CDR1 SGHRS, CDR2 YFSETQ. The CDR3 sequence is CASSTSGGAAETQYF. CDR3 DNA sequence: TGCGCCAGCAGCACTAGCGGGGGGGCCGCGGAGACCCAGTACTTC.

This chain uses TRBV2 with TRBJ2-7, with D uncertain. Trimming removed 4 bases at V and 4 bases at J, with 8 bases between. Germline V gives CDR1 SNHLY, CDR2 FYNNEI. The CDR3 has 12 residues. CDR3 bases: TGTGCCAGCAGTGTTACAGCGTACGAGCAGTACTTC. Translating gives CASSVTAYEQYF.

This clone was counted between two and nine times. The CDR3 DNA follows: TGTGCCAGCAGTCCCAGGGGCAAGAACACTGAAGCTTTCTTT. Translation gives CASSPRGKNTEAFF. The chain combines TRBV27 with TRBJ1-1, with D possibly TRBD1 on 6 matching bases. The CDR3 contains 14 residues. Trimming took 5 bases from V and 1 from J, leaving 11 bases between them. Germline CDR1 reads MNHEY; CDR2 reads SMNVEV (reference sequence).

In DNA, the CDR3 is TGTGCCAGCAGCTTGAATATAGCCGAACCAACAGATACGCAGTATTTT. Its translation is CASSLNIAEPTDTQYF. This chain uses TRBV11-2 with TRBJ2-3; the D is unclear. The CDR3 length is 16 residues. Per the germline V gene, CDR1 is SGHAT and CDR2 is FQNNGV. The germline V and J ends were trimmed by 3 bases and 3 bases, with 16 bases remaining between them.

The chain links TRBV9 to TRBJ1-6; weak D call: TRBD1 (6 bases). The ends were cut back, 1 base at V and 10 bases at J, with 12 bases in the middle. The CDR3 consists of 14 residues. Germline V gene lookup returns CDR1 SGDLS and CDR2 YYNGEE. The CDR3 nucleotides are TGTGCCAGCAGCGTAAGGACAGAGGGCTCACCCCTCCACTTT. This codes for CASSVRTEGSPLHF.

J is TRBJ1-1 and V is TRBV15, with 10 bases fitting TRBD1. In germline, CDR1 is LNHNV, CDR2 YYDKDF (reference sequence). CDR3 length: 13 amino acids. V gave up 5 bases and J gave up 5 bases; unmatched junction bases: 2. CDR3 in amino acids: CATSADRGTEAFF. DNA of the CDR3: TGTGCCACCAGCGCGGACAGGGGGACTGAAGCTTTCTTT.

This chain links TRBV5-1 with TRBJ2-3; TRBD2 matches at 7 bases. Trimming removed 4 bases from V and 1 base from J; junction bases left unmatched: 9. This CDR3 spans 16 amino acids. The V gene's germline CDR1 is SGHRS and CDR2 YFSETQ. The CDR3 loop reads CASSPGGSIRTDTQYF. The CDR3, as DNA: TGCGCCAGCAGCCCGGGGGGTTCCATCCGCACAGATACGCAGTATTTT.

This chain joins TRBV5-4 and TRBJ1-1, with D uncertain. Looked up from germline, CDR1 is SGHNT and CDR2 is YYREEE (reference sequence). This CDR3 comprises 13 residues. Trimming took off 0 bases at V and 6 bases at J, with 9 bases between the two ends. CDR3 nucleotide sequence: TGTGCCAGCAGCTTGGACGGAAGGGCTGAAGCTTTCTTT. It translates to CASSLDGRAEAFF.

This chain links TRBV4-1 with TRBJ2-7; the match to TRBD1 covers 7 bases. The CDR3 sequence is 13 residues long. Trimming removed 2 bases from V and 7 bases from J; junction bases left unmatched: 5. Looked up from germline, CDR1 is MGHRA and CDR2 is YSYEKL. As DNA, the CDR3 is TGCGCCAGCAGCCAAAGGACAGGAAGGGAGCAGTACTTC. This sequence encodes CASSQRTGREQYF.

The chain uses TRBV19 and TRBJ1-3, with a possible D match to TRBD1 (5 bases). CDR1 and CDR2 from the germline V gene are LNHDA and SQIVND (reference sequence). The CDR3 extends over 15 amino acids. V gave up 4 bases and J gave up 2 bases, with 12 bases separating them. CDR3: CASSTEGIAGNTIYF. The DNA of the CDR3 is TGTGCCAGTAGTACCGAGGGGATCGCTGGAAACACCATATATTTT.

This clone was found a few times. This chain uses TRBV7-3 with TRBJ2-1; 7 bases fit TRBD1. The CDR3 is 13 amino acids. The germline CDR1 and CDR2 sequences are SGHTA and FQGTGA. Trimming took 2 bases from V and 5 from J; bases not matched to a gene: 0. This CDR3 is CASSLDRDNEQFF. DNA of the CDR3: TGTGCCAGCAGCTTAGACAGGGACAATGAGCAGTTCTTC.

The rearrangement links TRBV7-8 to TRBJ1-4; D is possibly TRBD1 (5 bases). This CDR3 region has 14 residues. The V and J ends lost 1 base and 7 bases respectively, with 10 bases between them. Looked up from germline, CDR1 is SGHVS and CDR2 is FQNEAQ. The CDR3 region has the DNA TGTGCCAGCAGCTTAGGGGGCCTTGGTGAAAAACTGTTTTTT. Translating it yields CASSLGGLGEKLFF.

The V and J genes are TRBV12-5 and TRBJ1-6; D call uncertain. Germline V gene data show CDR1 as LGHNT and CDR2 as FRNRAP. This CDR3 comprises 14 residues. Trimming pared 5 bases from V and 8 bases from J, leaving 13 bases between. The CDR3, as DNA: TGTGCTAGTGGTCCCCCCGCGGCGGATTCACCCCTCCACTTT. Translating it yields CASGPPAADSPLHF. Supplemented by reference TRBV12-5 and TRBJ1-6, the full variable domain reads DARVTQTPRHKVTEMGQEVTMRCQPILGHNTVFWYRQTMMQGLELLAYFRNRAPLDDSGMPKDRFSAEMPDATLATLKIQPSEPRDSAVYFCASGPPAADSPLHFGNGTRLTVT.

The J gene is TRBJ1-1, the V gene TRBV6-1; D uncertain. V lost 0 bases to trimming and J lost 12 bases, with 17 bases between them. The CDR3 covers 14 residues. Germline V gene lookup returns CDR1 MNHNS and CDR2 SASEGT. DNA for the CDR3: TGTGCCAGCAGTGAAGCAGGTGGGCTATTTCGGACTTTCTTT. Residues: CASSEAGGLFRTFF.

The CDR3 region has the DNA TGTGCCAGCAGCCTTGACACCGAGCAGTACTTC. It specifies CASSLDTEQYF. This chain connects TRBV7-8 to TRBJ2-7; unclear D gene. The CDR3 length is 11 residues. V gave up 5 bases and J gave up 6 bases, with 8 bases separating them. CDR1 is SGHVS, CDR2 FQNEAQ, per germline.

The rearrangement joins TRBV6-1 to TRBJ1-1, with 9 bases that match TRBD1. The CDR3 runs 14 residues. The germline gives CDR1 MNHNS, CDR2 SASEGT. Trimming took 7 bases from V and 8 from J; bases not matched to a gene: 11. This CDR3 is CASTVLPGQGEAFF. In nucleotides, the CDR3 is TGTGCCAGCACCGTCCTTCCGGGACAGGGCGAAGCTTTCTTT.

The chain joins TRBV4-1 to TRBJ2-1; the match to TRBD2 covers 16 bases. In germline, CDR1 is MGHRA, CDR2 YSYEKL. The junction had 12 bases not matched to a gene; V was cut back by 3 bases and J by 7 bases. CDR3 length: 19 amino acids. As DNA, the CDR3 is TGCGCCAGCAGCCACCCGGGACTAGCGGGGGGGCCAGCAAGAAATGAGCAGTTCTTC. Protein product: CASSHPGLAGGPARNEQFF.

The chain uses TRBV7-9 and TRBJ1-4; the D gene is possibly TRBD1 (5 bases). The CDR3 has 15 amino acids. The germline V and J ends were trimmed by 1 base and 5 bases, with 11 bases remaining between them. Germline values: CDR1 SEHNR, CDR2 FQNEAQ (reference sequence). The CDR3 nucleotides are TGTGCCAGCAGCTTAGGGGGACGGAACAATGAAAAACTGTTTTTT. It yields the protein CASSLGGRNNEKLFF.

This sequence joins TRBV11-3 and TRBJ1-1; D is undetermined. Between the trimmed V and J ends, which lost 4 bases and 4 bases, there was a span of 10 bases. Per the germline V gene, CDR1 is SGHNT and CDR2 is YENEEA. The length of the CDR3 is 13 residues. The DNA of the CDR3 is TGTGCCAGCAGCTCGTCGTATGGCACTGAAGCTTTCTTT. This sequence encodes CASSSSYGTEAFF.

In this sample, this clone turned up a few times. The chain recombines TRBV18 with TRBJ1-2; D call uncertain. Per germline, CDR1 KGHSH and CDR2 LQKENI. This CDR3 contains 16 residues. The V end lost 3 bases, the J end lost 9 bases, and 23 bases lay between the germline ends. The chain's CDR3 is CASSPNPTGLVRSYTF. The CDR3 DNA reads TGTGCCAGCTCACCTAATCCGACCGGGCTTGTACGGAGCTACACCTTC.

The V call is TRBV6-5, the J call TRBJ2-3; 7 nucleotides agree with TRBD1. The CDR3 extends over 16 amino acids. Germline values: CDR1 MNHEY, CDR2 SVGAGI. V was clipped by 0 bases and J by 3 bases; unmatched bases: 6. CDR3 nucleotide sequence: TGTGCCAGCAGTTACTCGAGCGACAGGGTTACAGATACGCAGTATTTT. Translated: CASSYSSDRVTDTQYF.

CDR3 DNA: TGTGCCAGCAGTTACGAGGGGCCCGGAAACACCATATATTTT. Translation gives CASSYEGPGNTIYF. J is TRBJ1-3 and V is TRBV6-5; TRBD1 is a possible D gene (5 bases). The length of the CDR3 is 14 residues. The V and J ends lost 2 bases and 4 bases respectively, with 9 bases between them. Germline V gene lookup returns CDR1 MNHEY and CDR2 SVGAGI.

This chain joins TRBV2 and TRBJ2-3, with 8 nucleotides matching TRBD1. CDR1 is SNHLY and CDR2 is FYNNEI in the germline V gene. This CDR3 has 16 residues. Trimming took 4 bases from V and 1 from J; bases not matched to a gene: 7. CDR3 residues: CASSGTGWAGTDTQYF. Written as DNA, the CDR3 is TGTGCCAGCAGTGGGACAGGGTGGGCGGGCACAGATACGCAGTATTTT.

A few counts support this clone. The chain carries TRBV30 and TRBJ1-2; no firm D call. Germline V gene data show CDR1 as GTSNPN and CDR2 as SVGIG (reference sequence). V lost 3 bases, J lost 0 bases, and 8 bases lay in between. CDR3 length: 13 residues. The CDR3 is CAWSPTANYGYTF. CDR3 in DNA: TGTGCCTGGAGCCCGACCGCTAACTATGGCTACACCTTC.